This TCR beta chain was sequenced during a study of CD8 T cells in Susac syndrome. cDNA came from about 0.51 to 1 ug RNA primed by random hexamers. MiXCR was run by TCRdb on the immunoSEQ multiplex PCR reads, yielding one entry per CDR3 protein. The sample holds under 200,000 distinct CDR3 sequences, about 96% seen once. The CDR3 has 16 amino acids. After removal of 4 bases from V and 0 bases from J, the junction contained 6 bases not matched to a gene. Per the germline V gene, CDR1 is MNHEY and CDR2 is SVGEGT. This chain uses TRBV6-2 or TRBV6-3 with TRBJ1-2; 9 positions agree with TRBD1. The specimen sequenced was CD4+ T cells from PBMCs. This sequence was found in a human donor with Susac syndrome. The DNA for the CDR3 is TGTGCCAGCAGTTTGGGGACAGGGACCCCTAACTATGGCTACACCTTC. Its translation: CASSLGTGTPNYGYTF.